This TCR beta chain was documented in a study of OX40 agonist ivuxolimab in advanced cancers. The length of the CDR3 is 15 residues. V was clipped by 4 bases and J by 4 bases; unmatched bases: 6. Germline-derived CDR1 and CDR2 are MNHEY and SMNVEV (reference sequence). Here immunoSEQ multiplex PCR was the method, and the copy in TCRdb shows in-frame clones only, minus some. The top ten hold over 12% of the sample, which has about 25,000 clones, around 86% seen once. The receptor comes from an adult with an advanced solid tumor such as melanoma, head and neck, liver or kidney cancer. The chain carries TRBV27 and TRBJ2-7; 11 bases map to TRBD1. Material: CD4+ or CD8+ T cells sorted from blood, obtained in a trial of the OX40 agonist ivuxolimab. CDR3 nucleotides: TGTGCCAGCAGTTCACGCGGACAGGGGGCGTACGAGCAGTACTTC. This codes for CASSSRGQGAYEQYF.